A selection of T cell receptor beta chains follows, all from one sample in a study of T cell clonotyping in hematopoietic cell transplantation. TCRdb's table, derived via immunoSEQ multiplex PCR, lists solely in-frame clones and lacks some. The table has approximately 80,000 clones, almost 97% seen once; the top ten hold 1.5% to 2%. The sequencing used peripheral blood mononuclear cells, collected before stem cell transplant. These receptors were taken from a woman in her 50s with acute myeloid leukemia. Some clones in this sample may be carry-over from other donors' samples. CDR3s include the opening cysteine and the closing phenylalanine or tryptophan. D genes are given only for firm matches. Clone size is stated in some rows and not others, as once, few, many or a class when expanded.

V gene	clone size	J gene	D gene	CDR3 DNA	CDR3 protein
TRBV30	once	TRBJ1-2	NA	TGTGCCTGGACTCGGGGGGATCGCTACACCTTC	CAWTRGDRYTF
TRBV7-2	NA	TRBJ2-3	NA	TGTGCCAGCAGCTTATTCACAGATACGCAGTATTTT	CASSLFTDTQYF
TRBV10-1	NA	TRBJ1-1	NA	TGCGCCAGCAGTGAAGATTTGGTGAACACTGAAGCTTTCTTT	CASSEDLVNTEAFF
TRBV5-1	few	TRBJ1-2	NA	TGCGCCAGCAGCCCCGGACGGAACTATGGCTACACCTTC	CASSPGRNYGYTF
TRBV6-5	NA	TRBJ2-1	NA	TGTGCCAGCAGACCTACACTTCTAGCCCGCAATGAGCAGTTCTTC	CASRPTLLARNEQFF
TRBV7-9	NA	TRBJ2-7	TRBD2	TGTGCCAGCAGAGGGGGGACTAGCGCATACGAGCAGTACTTC	CASRGGTSAYEQYF
TRBV19	NA	TRBJ1-3	NA	TGTGCCAGTGGCGAACAGGCCGGCTCTGGAAACACCATATATTTT	CASGEQAGSGNTIYF
TRBV5-1	NA	TRBJ2-7	NA	TGCGCCAGCAGCTTGGGAGTAGCCCGCGCCTACGAGCAGTACTTC	CASSLGVARAYEQYF
TRBV10-3	NA	TRBJ2-5	NA	TGTGCCACCGGGGACTTCCTTCAGACAGAGACCCAGTACTTC	CATGDFLQTETQYF
TRBV6-6	NA	TRBJ1-5	NA	TGTGCCAGCAGTTACGAGTGGGAGAGCCAGCCCCAGCATTTT	CASSYEWESQPQHF
TRBV30	NA	TRBJ1-2	TRBD1	TGTGCCTGGACTAGGGACAGACCGACGGCTAGCACCTTC	CAWTRDRPTASTF
TRBV19	NA	TRBJ2-3	TRBD2	TGTGCCAGTAGCATAGCGGGGGGAACAGATACGCAGTATTTT	CASSIAGGTDTQYF
TRBV29-1	NA	TRBJ2-1	NA	TGCAGCGTTGATGGGCGGACTGACAATGAGCAGTTCTTC	CSVDGRTDNEQFF
TRBV15	NA	TRBJ1-2	NA	TGTGCCACCAGCGTGAGGGGCGATGGCTACACCTTC	CATSVRGDGYTF
TRBV11-2	NA	TRBJ2-1	NA	TGTGCCAGCAGCCTACGGGCCAACAATGAGCAGTTCTTC	CASSLRANNEQFF
TRBV30	NA	TRBJ1-3	TRBD1	TGTGCCTGGAGGGACTCCCCTGGTGGGAGGGGGCTTGGAAACACCATATATTTT	CAWRDSPGGRGLGNTIYF
TRBV11-3	once	TRBJ2-1	TRBD1	TGTGCCAGCAGCTTCGGGACAGGACAATACAATGAGCAGTTCTTC	CASSFGTGQYNEQFF
TRBV30	once	TRBJ1-2	NA	TGTGCCTGGAGTCACGGAGCTAACTATGGCTACACCTTC	CAWSHGANYGYTF
TRBV5-5	NA	TRBJ2-7	TRBD2	TGTGCCAGCAGCCCATACAGCGGGAGCTACGAGCAGTACTTC	CASSPYSGSYEQYF
TRBV30	NA	TRBJ1-1	NA	TGTGCCTGGATAGGGAATGCGTACACTGAAGCTTTCTTT	CAWIGNAYTEAFF
TRBV29-1	few	TRBJ2-2	NA	TGCAGCGTTATGGGTCCCACCGGGGAGCTGTTTTTT	CSVMGPTGELFF
TRBV28	NA	TRBJ1-2	NA	TGTGCCAGCAGTTTCAGGATCAGGGTAGACGGCTACACCTTC	CASSFRIRVDGYTF
TRBV4-2	NA	TRBJ1-2	NA	TGTGCCAGCAGCCAAGTTTATGGTGGCTACACCTTC	CASSQVYGGYTF
TRBV7-6	NA	TRBJ1-2	NA	TGTGCCAGCAGCTTACGAGGGACACATGGCTACACCTTC	CASSLRGTHGYTF
TRBV30	NA	TRBJ2-7	TRBD1	TGTGCCTGGAGTCCAGACAGGGTCGAGCAGTACTTC	CAWSPDRVEQYF
TRBV7-6	NA	TRBJ2-3	NA	TGTGCCAGCAGCCCAGGGGGCTCCGGGGGGGATACGCAGTATTTT	CASSPGGSGGDTQYF
TRBV6-5	NA	TRBJ2-1	TRBD2	TGTGCCAGCAGCAATCTAGCGGGAGGGCCTAATGAGCAGTTCTTC	CASSNLAGGPNEQFF
TRBV2	NA	TRBJ1-4	NA	TGTGCCAGCAGTGTTCGGACGGTTGAAAAACTGTTTTTT	CASSVRTVEKLFF
TRBV28	NA	TRBJ1-2	TRBD1	TGTGCCAGCAGTCAGGGGGCGCAGGGCTACACCTTC	CASSQGAQGYTF
TRBV5-1	NA	TRBJ2-1	NA	TGCGCCAGCAGCGACCGCCCTATAGCGGCCTCCTACAATGAGCAGTTCTTC	CASSDRPIAASYNEQFF
TRBV14	once	TRBJ2-7	NA	TGTGCCAGCAGCCAAACAGGACGCTCCTACGAGCAGTACTTC	CASSQTGRSYEQYF
TRBV6-5	NA	TRBJ2-7	NA	TGTGCCAGCAGCCAGGTCAACTCCTACGAGCAGTACTTC	CASSQVNSYEQYF
TRBV19	NA	TRBJ1-1	TRBD1	TGTGCCAGTAGTCCAGGGGGCAGATGGGTGATCACTGAAGCTTTCTTT	CASSPGGRWVITEAFF
TRBV25-1	NA	TRBJ2-1	NA	TGTGCCAGCAGTGATATACGACCCAACAATGAGCAGTTCTTC	CASSDIRPNNEQFF
TRBV6-4	NA	TRBJ2-3	NA	TGTGCCAGCAGTGATGGGAGCGCGACCACAGATACGCAGTATTTT	CASSDGSATTDTQYF
TRBV2	NA	TRBJ1-3	TRBD1	TGTGCCAGCAGTGCAGGCAGGGGGAACACCATATATTTT	CASSAGRGNTIYF
TRBV5-1	NA	TRBJ1-3	NA	TGCGCCAGCAGCCCCAACGTTGGTACAGGGTCTGGAAACACCATATATTTT	CASSPNVGTGSGNTIYF
TRBV5-8	once	TRBJ2-7	NA	TGTGCCAGCAGCCGGATAAGGACGACGGAACCCTACGAGCAGTACTTC	CASSRIRTTEPYEQYF
TRBV29-1	NA	TRBJ2-5	NA	TGCAGCGTTGCAACAGCTGAAGAGACCCAGTACTTC	CSVATAEETQYF
TRBV29-1	NA	TRBJ1-3	NA	TGCAGCGTTGGACAGGCCTCTGGAAACACCATATATTTT	CSVGQASGNTIYF
TRBV7-2	few	TRBJ2-6	NA	TGTGCCAGCAGCGCCTCGGGTGGGGCCAACGTCCTGACTTTC	CASSASGGANVLTF